The 11 T cell receptor beta chains listed next were all sequenced from one sample in a study of blood T cell repertoires in COVID-19. This table comes from immunoSEQ multiplex PCR, and its TCRdb copy is limited to in-frame clones, with some not included. The sample lists fewer than 350,000 clones; 90% were seen once. The sample was PBMCs or T cells enriched from blood (not recorded which). The origin of the receptors is a woman aged 30 to 39 with acute COVID-19.

The V and J genes are TRBV6-6 and TRBJ1-3; D is unresolved. Germline assignment: CDR1 MNHNY and CDR2 SVGAGI (reference sequence). This CDR3 is 13 amino acids long. V gave up 5 bases and J gave up 2 bases, with 7 bases separating them. DNA of the CDR3: TGTGCCAGCAGTCCCAGGACTGGAAACACCATATATTTT. Its protein is CASSPRTGNTIYF.

The rearrangement uses TRBV10-3 and TRBJ1-4, with D perhaps matching TRBD1 (5 bases). The CDR3 is 14 amino acids. CDR1 is ENHRY, CDR2 SYGVKD, per germline. V dropped 2 bases and J dropped 4 bases, with 8 bases sitting between them. DNA for the CDR3: TGTGCCATCAGTGAGAGGCAGGGTAATGAAAAACTGTTTTTT. It specifies CAISERQGNEKLFF.

The chain is built from TRBV7-9 and TRBJ2-7; D is perhaps TRBD2 (5 bases). There are 13 residues in the CDR3. Germline V gives CDR1 SEHNR, CDR2 FQNEAQ (reference sequence). Trimming removed 4 bases at V and 7 bases at J, with 14 bases between. The CDR3 is CASSSGEGSEQYF. The CDR3 nucleotides read TGTGCCAGCAGCTCAGGTGAAGGGAGTGAGCAGTACTTC.

This clone was observed a single time. The chain uses TRBV28 and TRBJ1-1; D gene ambiguous. This CDR3 contains 13 residues. The V gene's germline CDR1 is MDHEN and CDR2 SYDVKM. V shed 3 bases and J shed 0 bases, with 5 bases lying between them. The CDR3 sequence: CASSFTVNTEAFF. CDR3 DNA sequence: TGTGCCAGCAGTTTCACAGTGAACACTGAAGCTTTCTTT. Complete variable domain (other parts from reference TRBV28 and TRBJ1-1): DVKVTQSSRYLVKRTGEKVFLECVQDMDHENMFWYRQDPGLGLRLIYFSYDVKMKEKGDIPEGYSVSREKKERFSLILESASTNQTSMYLCASSFTVNTEAFFGQGTRLTVV.

The V call is TRBV19, the J call TRBJ2-2, with TRBD1 matching over 9 bases. Germline CDR1 reads LNHDA; CDR2 reads SQIVND (reference sequence). This CDR3 has 15 residues. After removal of 4 bases from V and 1 base from J, the junction contained 1 base not matched to a gene. CDR3 nucleotides: TGTGCCAGTAGTACGACAGGGGGGAACACCGGGGAGCTGTTTTTT. It translates to CASSTTGGNTGELFF.

The chain uses TRBV27 and TRBJ2-1, with D perhaps TRBD2 (7 bases). CDR3 length: 15 residues. The germline CDR1 and CDR2 sequences are MNHEY and SMNVEV (reference sequence). V lost 3 bases, J lost 3 bases, and 12 bases lay in between. CDR3 region: CASSFQRDIYNEQFF. CDR3 in DNA: TGTGCCAGCAGTTTTCAGCGGGACATCTACAATGAGCAGTTCTTC.

The chain links TRBV7-2 to TRBJ2-7; D is perhaps TRBD1 (5 bases). The CDR3 is 12 residues long. Trimming shortened V by 8 bases and J by 4 bases, and 12 bases separated the two germline ends. Germline V gives CDR1 SGHTA, CDR2 FQGNSA. CDR3 residues: CASGSRGYEQYF. The CDR3 DNA is TGTGCCAGCGGATCTAGGGGATACGAGCAGTACTTC. Full variable domain (missing parts from reference TRBV7-2 and TRBJ2-7): GAGVSQSPSNKVTEKGKDVELRCDPISGHTALYWYRQSLGQGLEFLIYFQGNSAPDKSGLPSDRFSAERTGGSVSTLTIQRTQQEDSAVYLCASGSRGYEQYFGPGTRLTVT.

The V call is TRBV30, the J call TRBJ2-3; 8 bases map to TRBD2. This CDR3 spans 14 amino acids. CDR1 and CDR2 (germline): GTSNPN, SVGIG (reference sequence). V was pared by 2 bases and J by 0 bases, with 1 base of the junction left unmatched. CDR3 sequence (DNA): TGTGCCTGGAGTTGGACTAGCAGCACAGATACGCAGTATTTT. Amino acid sequence: CAWSWTSSTDTQYF.

The chain joins TRBV4-3 to TRBJ2-1; a possible D gene is TRBD1 (5 bases). Germline CDR1 reads LGHNA; CDR2 reads YSLEER. V gave up 3 bases and J gave up 5 bases, with 17 bases separating them. The CDR3 spans 16 residues. The CDR3 region has the DNA TGCGCCAGCAGCCATCAATACGAGACAGCCAACAATGAGCAGTTCTTC. Protein: CASSHQYETANNEQFF.

The chain is built from TRBV28 and TRBJ2-7; TRBD2 might be the D (6 bases). Germline V gene lookup returns CDR1 MDHEN and CDR2 SYDVKM. The CDR3 loop spans 14 amino acids. Deletions cut 5 bases from V and 3 bases from J, with 14 bases between. The CDR3 coding sequence is TGTGCCAGCAGTGGGCTAGCGCCTCTCTACGAGCAGTACTTC. Amino acid sequence: CASSGLAPLYEQYF. Filled out from reference TRBV28 and TRBJ2-7, the complete variable domain reads DVKVTQSSRYLVKRTGEKVFLECVQDMDHENMFWYRQDPGLGLRLIYFSYDVKMKEKGDIPEGYSVSREKKERFSLILESASTNQTSMYLCASSGLAPLYEQYFGPGTRLTVT.

This chain links TRBV28 with TRBJ1-1; the D gene is possibly TRBD1 (5 bases). Germline-derived CDR1 and CDR2 are MDHEN and SYDVKM. V was cut by 4 bases and J by 1 base, with 16 bases left in between. The CDR3 has 16 amino acids. The CDR3 protein is CASSSRGVGWNTEAFF. The CDR3 DNA follows: TGTGCCAGCAGTTCCCGGGGGGTGGGGTGGAACACTGAAGCTTTCTTT. Using reference TRBV28 and TRBJ1-1 for the parts outside the CDR3, the full variable domain is DVKVTQSSRYLVKRTGEKVFLECVQDMDHENMFWYRQDPGLGLRLIYFSYDVKMKEKGDIPEGYSVSREKKERFSLILESASTNQTSMYLCASSSRGVGWNTEAFFGQGTRLTVV.